This record looks at one TCR beta chain sequence and its context. Its antigen is not known. Profiled with immunoSEQ multiplex PCR; TCRdb holds only in-frame clones, not every one. The sample has fewer than 80,000 clones, around 83% seen once. The sample belongs to a study of OX40 agonist ivuxolimab in advanced cancers. Study overall: Three patients had partial responses: one hepatocellular carcinoma, two cutaneous melanoma.

General study results and limits: Both blood CD4+ and CD8+ T cells showed clonal growth by week 6 at 0.1 to 3.0 mg/kg. Some of the lowest clonal expansion was seen in partial responders at 0.1-3.0 mg/kg.

This CDR3 comprises 14 residues. Germline V gene sequence: CDR1 SGHDN, CDR2 FVKESK. Losses at the gene ends were 4 bases for V and 1 base for J; bases not matched to a gene: 0. The material sequenced was CD4+ or CD8+ T cells sorted from blood, taken in a trial of the OX40 agonist ivuxolimab. This sequence originates from an adult with an advanced solid tumor such as melanoma, head and neck, liver or kidney cancer. V gene TRBV14 combines with J gene TRBJ2-2, with TRBD1 matching 7 bases. This CDR3 reads CASSRTGNTGELFF. DNA for the CDR3: TGTGCCAGCAGCCGGACAGGGAACACCGGGGAGCTGTTTTTT.